This TCR beta chain was sequenced for a study of graft-versus-host responses after intestinal transplantation. This clone occurred once. Clones were read by immunoSEQ multiplex PCR, and TCRdb kept only the in-frame ones, dropping some. The sample has about 77,000 clones; around 92% are singletons. This CDR3 region has 15 residues. The origin of this receptor is a human patient who received an intestinal transplant, so some T cells may come from the graft donor. Sequences were derived from PBMCs, sampled 98 days after intestinal transplantation. This sequence joins TRBV1 and TRBJ1-2. TRBV1 is a documented pseudogene. In nucleotides, the CDR3 is TGCACCAGCATAATTTCCGGGAGTCCTAACTATGGCTACACCTTC. Residues: CTSIISGSPNYGYTF.